Included here is one TCR beta chain sequence, with context. All donors were healthy HIV-negative adults lacking recent acute infections or vaccinations. Data came from immunoSEQ multiplex PCR; TCRdb stores just in-frame clones and leaves some out. The data show 2 million to 2.5 million clones, over 85% seen once. Trimming stripped 2 bases from V and 2 bases from J, with 8 bases between. Germline V lookup: CDR1 MNHEY, CDR2 SVGAGI. The CDR3 is 14 residues long. The record originates from a study of shared clonotypes between healthy human individuals. Sequencing used naive CD4+ T cells from PBMCs. Subset defined: CD45RA+ positively selected. The V and J genes are TRBV6-5 and TRBJ2-3, with a weak D call TRBD2 (6 bases). This clonotype was sampled from a man between 18 and 29 years old in good health. Some clones in this sample may be carry-over from other donors' samples. The CDR3 DNA reads TGTGCCAGCAGTTACAGGGAGGCCACAGATACGCAGTATTTT. It specifies CASSYREATDTQYF.